This is a list of T cell receptor beta chains from one sample in a study of shared clonotypes between healthy human individuals. Using immunoSEQ multiplex PCR, the repertoire was profiled, and TCRdb retains in-frame clones only, with some absent. The sample holds about 2.1 million clones, approximately 94% seen once. The sample comprised naive CD8+ T cells from PBMCs. The receptors come from a man aged 18 to 30 in good health. Some clones in this sample may be carry-over from other donors' samples. Both conserved end residues are part of each CDR3. The order of the fields is clone size, D gene, J gene, V gene, CDR3 length, CDR3 protein, CDR3 DNA. The D gene is left open where the match is weak. Clone size appears in some rows only: once, few, many, or a class for an expanded clone.

- | - | TRBJ2-5 | TRBV11-2 | 13 | CASRASLQETQYF | TGTGCCAGCCGGGCCTCGTTGCAAGAGACCCAGTACTTC
- | TRBD1 | TRBJ2-7 | TRBV28 | 14 | CASSPGQGAYEQYF | TGTGCCAGCAGTCCGGGACAGGGGGCATACGAGCAGTACTTC
once | - | TRBJ2-1 | TRBV11-2 | 18 | CASSLVRTAFSSYNEQFF | TGTGCCAGCAGCTTAGTCCGAACAGCCTTTAGCTCCTACAATGAGCAGTTCTTC
- | TRBD1 | TRBJ1-2 | TRBV7-9 | 14 | CASSLAGGGFGYTF | TGTGCCAGCAGCTTAGCAGGGGGCGGTTTTGGCTACACCTTC
- | - | TRBJ1-1 | TRBV4-1 | 15 | CASSPQADRSGEAFF | TGCGCCAGCAGCCCACAAGCTGACAGAAGTGGGGAAGCTTTCTTT
- | - | TRBJ1-4 | TRBV27 | 15 | CASRPRGEFWEKLFF | TGTGCCAGCCGACCCCGTGGGGAGTTTTGGGAAAAACTGTTTTTT
- | TRBD1 | TRBJ1-1 | TRBV7-9 | 14 | CASSFGGQVDEAFF | TGTGCCAGCAGCTTTGGGGGACAGGTGGATGAAGCTTTCTTT
once | TRBD1 | TRBJ1-2 | TRBV7-8 | 16 | CASSLGTGGPNYGYTF | TGTGCCAGCAGCTTGGGGACAGGGGGCCCTAACTATGGCTACACCTTC
once | - | TRBJ2-7 | TRBV5-8 | 14 | CASSLTHTTYEQYF | TGTGCCAGCAGTCTGACCCATACCACCTACGAGCAGTACTTC
once | TRBD2 | TRBJ2-7 | TRBV9 | 16 | CASSVGTSGSVYEQYF | TGTGCCAGCAGCGTAGGAACTAGCGGGAGTGTCTACGAGCAGTACTTC
- | - | TRBJ2-1 | TRBV5-6 | 15 | CASSSLESSYNEQFF | TGTGCCAGCAGCTCGTTAGAGAGCTCCTACAATGAGCAGTTCTTC
- | TRBD1 | TRBJ1-3 | TRBV2 | 18 | CASSEAPGGIVIGNTIYF | TGTGCCAGCAGTGAAGCCCCAGGGGGCATAGTCATTGGAAACACCATATATTTT
- | TRBD1 | TRBJ2-5 | TRBV15 | 17 | CATSRSQGQGYSETQYF | TGTGCCACCAGCAGATCTCAGGGACAGGGGTATTCCGAGACCCAGTACTTC
- | TRBD1 | TRBJ1-2 | TRBV28 | 18 | CASSSYYRGPWADYGYTF | TGTGCCAGCAGTTCCTACTACAGGGGCCCCTGGGCTGACTATGGCTACACCTTC
- | - | TRBJ2-7 | TRBV9 | 14 | CASSVGFKSYEQYF | TGTGCCAGCAGCGTAGGTTTTAAGTCCTACGAGCAGTACTTC
- | TRBD1 | TRBJ2-7 | TRBV27 | 16 | CASSLSTGTGRHEQYF | TGTGCCAGCAGTTTATCGACCGGGACAGGGAGGCACGAGCAGTACTTC
- | - | TRBJ2-7 | TRBV5-6 | 14 | CASRRTGHSYEQYF | TGTGCCAGCAGACGAACGGGCCACTCCTACGAGCAGTACTTC
- | TRBD1 | TRBJ1-4 | TRBV9 | 16 | CASSTGQSSTNEKLFF | TGTGCCAGCAGCACGGGACAGTCCTCAACTAATGAAAAACTGTTTTTT
- | TRBD2 | TRBJ2-2 | TRBV4-1 | 16 | CASSPRLAGVTGELFF | TGCGCCAGCAGCCCGAGACTAGCGGGAGTGACCGGGGAGCTGTTTTTT
- | - | TRBJ2-1 | TRBV4-3 | 13 | CASSQDGRNEQFF | TGCGCCAGCAGCCAAGACGGTCGAAATGAGCAGTTCTTC
once | TRBD1 | TRBJ1-2 | TRBV19 | 15 | CASSYNWDRKNGYTF | TGTGCCAGTAGTTACAACTGGGACAGAAAAAATGGCTACACCTTC
once | TRBD1 | TRBJ1-5 | TRBV5-8 | 19 | CASSSKRQGSASGGQPQHF | TGTGCCAGCAGCTCGAAACGACAGGGATCGGCTTCGGGTGGACAGCCCCAGCATTTT
- | - | TRBJ2-7 | TRBV4-3 | 16 | CASSQAPDAATHEQYF | TGCGCCAGCAGCCAGGCGCCGGACGCTGCAACCCACGAGCAGTACTTC
- | TRBD1 | TRBJ1-1 | TRBV28 | 16 | CASSYRTGVINTEAFF | TGTGCCAGCAGTTACAGGACAGGGGTGATCAACACTGAAGCTTTCTTT
- | - | TRBJ1-1 | TRBV14 | 15 | CASSQRGPAPTEAFF | TGTGCCAGCAGCCAAAGGGGACCAGCACCGACTGAAGCTTTCTTT
- | TRBD1 | TRBJ2-3 | TRBV27 | 14 | CASSSAGGADTQYF | TGTGCCAGCAGTTCCGCAGGGGGCGCAGATACGCAGTATTTT
- | - | TRBJ2-7 | TRBV7-7 | 13 | CASSYRQAYEQYF | TGTGCCAGCAGCTATCGACAGGCTTACGAGCAGTACTTC
- | TRBD1 | TRBJ1-2 | TRBV18 | 14 | CASSPPGTGDGYTF | TGTGCCAGCTCACCACCGGGGACAGGAGATGGCTACACCTTC
- | - | TRBJ2-1 | TRBV27 | 13 | CASSLGRANEQFF | TGTGCCAGCAGCTTAGGAAGGGCCAATGAGCAGTTCTTC
few | TRBD1 | TRBJ1-1 | TRBV28 | 12 | CASEIQGARAFF | TGTGCCAGCGAAATACAGGGGGCGAGGGCTTTCTTT
- | TRBD1 | TRBJ1-4 | TRBV7-8 | 15 | CASRGTVATNEKLFF | TGTGCCAGCCGGGGGACAGTTGCAACTAATGAAAAACTGTTTTTT
- | - | TRBJ1-1 | TRBV4-3 | 14 | CASSQGIANTEAFF | TGCGCCAGCAGCCAAGGGATCGCGAACACTGAAGCTTTCTTT
- | TRBD2 | TRBJ2-3 | TRBV7-9 | 14 | CASSSSGSSDTQYF | TGTGCCAGCAGCTCTAGCGGGAGTTCAGATACGCAGTATTTT
few | TRBD1 | TRBJ1-5 | TRBV28 | 14 | CASKNDREYQPQHF | TGTGCCAGCAAAAACGACAGGGAATATCAGCCCCAGCATTTT
- | - | TRBJ2-1 | TRBV6-5 | 15 | CASSRDQSSYNEQFF | TGTGCCAGCAGTAGGGACCAGAGCTCCTACAATGAGCAGTTCTTC
- | - | TRBJ2-3 | TRBV7-6 | 15 | CASSLIPGPADTQYF | TGTGCCAGCAGCTTGATCCCAGGCCCCGCAGATACGCAGTATTTT
- | - | TRBJ1-2 | TRBV28 | 16 | CALNWGGAPTNYGYTF | TGTGCCCTAAATTGGGGGGGCGCCCCCACTAACTATGGCTACACCTTC
- | - | TRBJ2-1 | TRBV9 | 15 | CASSVDTSSGNEQFF | TGTGCCAGCAGCGTAGACACCTCAAGCGGCAATGAGCAGTTCTTC
once | - | TRBJ2-1 | TRBV7-5 | 17 | CARSRLGWREGYNEQFF | TGTGCCAGAAGCCGGCTAGGGTGGCGGGAGGGTTACAATGAGCAGTTCTTC
- | TRBD2 | TRBJ2-3 | TRBV27 | 17 | CASSLWVSGRGTDTQYF | TGTGCCAGCAGTTTATGGGTCAGCGGGAGGGGAACAGATACGCAGTATTTT
- | TRBD1 | TRBJ1-1 | TRBV29-1 | 14 | CSGRSGQGNTEAFF | TGCAGCGGACGGTCGGGACAGGGTAACACTGAAGCTTTCTTT
- | TRBD2 | TRBJ2-1 | TRBV12-5 | 16 | CASGTALAGPYNEQFF | TGTGCTAGTGGTACCGCCTTAGCGGGACCCTACAATGAGCAGTTCTTC
- | TRBD2 | TRBJ2-1 | TRBV7-9 | 18 | CASSMRTSGRETYNEQFF | TGTGCCAGCAGCATGAGGACTAGCGGGAGGGAGACCTACAATGAGCAGTTCTTC
- | TRBD1 | TRBJ1-5 | TRBV15 | 14 | CATSSTGGWQPQHF | TGTGCCACCAGCAGCACAGGGGGTTGGCAGCCCCAGCATTTT
- | - | TRBJ2-7 | TRBV7-9 | 11 | CASSKGGEQCF | TGTGCCAGCAGCAAGGGAGGCGAGCAGTGCTTC
- | TRBD2 | TRBJ2-1 | TRBV7-9 | 15 | CASSLASGWVNEQFF | TGTGCCAGCAGCTTAGCTAGCGGGTGGGTCAATGAGCAGTTCTTC
- | TRBD2 | TRBJ2-1 | TRBV7-9 | 18 | CASSLGWASGSRGNEQFF | TGTGCCAGCAGTCTAGGGTGGGCTAGCGGGAGCCGGGGGAATGAGCAGTTCTTC
- | TRBD1 | TRBJ2-3 | TRBV27 | 16 | CASSLRDRGGGDTQYF | TGTGCCAGCAGTTTGCGGGACAGGGGGGGTGGGGATACGCAGTATTTT
- | TRBD1 | TRBJ1-4 | TRBV5-1 | 16 | CASSLVTGAPNEKLFF | TGCGCCAGCAGCTTGGTGACAGGGGCGCCTAATGAAAAACTGTTTTTT
- | TRBD1 | TRBJ2-7 | TRBV18 | 15 | CASSSLQGEVLEQYF | TGTGCCAGCTCATCACTACAGGGGGAAGTTCTCGAGCAGTACTTC
- | - | TRBJ1-5 | TRBV10-3 | 16 | CAISESAGPSNQPQHF | TGTGCCATCAGTGAGTCCGCAGGGCCAAGCAATCAGCCCCAGCATTTT
- | - | TRBJ1-1 | TRBV7-3 | 17 | CASSLGVRGRANTEAFF | TGTGCCAGCAGCTTAGGTGTTCGGGGACGGGCGAACACTGAAGCTTTCTTT
once | TRBD1 | TRBJ1-2 | TRBV28 | 13 | CASSLWTGVGYTF | TGTGCCAGCAGTTTATGGACAGGGGTGGGCTACACCTTC
- | - | TRBJ1-1 | TRBV5-1 | 14 | CASSLGTANSEAFF | TGCGCCAGCAGCTTGGGGACAGCCAACTCTGAAGCTTTCTTT
once | TRBD2 | TRBJ2-7 | TRBV6-6 | 14 | CASRGLAENYEQYF | TGTGCCAGCAGGGGACTAGCGGAGAACTACGAGCAGTACTTC
- | TRBD2 | TRBJ2-3 | TRBV10-3 | 15 | CAISEGLAGTDTQYF | TGTGCCATCAGTGAGGGATTAGCGGGAACAGATACGCAGTATTTT